This T cell receptor beta chain is from a study of CD8+ T cells in alopecia areata. Study details: Treated patients took oral tofacitinib at 5 to 10 mg twice daily. People stayed on tofacitinib for 6 to 18 months, then stopped the drug for 6 months. Study-level points and caveats: The study found higher clonality in lesional than normal scalp, especially in alopecia totalis/universalis.

On this clone itself: No antigen is known for it.

Sequencing used cDNA as its template, made by extracting RNA and reverse transcribing it. Generated by immunoSEQ multiplex PCR, the TCRdb table keeps only in-frame clones and is missing some. This sample has some 99,000 clones; roughly 47% occur once, and the top ten carry 0.6% to 0.85%. Germline CDR1 reads SNHLY; CDR2 reads FYNNEI. V gave up 6 bases and J gave up 2 bases, with 6 bases separating them. The CDR3 covers 12 residues. Individuals with alopecia areata gave both lesional scalp punch biopsies and peripheral blood for collection. The TCR comes from a human donor with alopecia areata. The specimen sequenced was CD4+ T cells sorted from blood. The chain has TRBV2 and TRBJ2-3, with no clear D. CDR3: CASRMDTDTQYF. CDR3 bases: TGTGCCAGCAGAATGGACACAGATACGCAGTATTTT.